The 20 T cell receptor beta chains presented below share a single source sample, sequenced in a study of molecular identifiers for immune sequencing clone quantification. One entry per CDR3 protein results from TCRdb running MiXCR on the PCR reads. Here the sample spans some 320,000 distinct CDR3 sequences, 20% to 25% being singletons. Sample: naive CD8+ T cells from blood, with Jurkat cell RNA spiked in. Regarding subset: FACS-sorted CD8+CD4-CCR7+CD45RA+ naive T cells. The receptors were sampled from a human donor in good health. Some libraries in this study had Jurkat cell RNA spiked in.

Concerning this clonotype itself: This may stem from a read error, because a much larger clone lies one nucleotide away. The V and J genes are TRBV6-6 and TRBJ1-4; possible D gene TRBD1, 5 bases. CDR3 length: 13 amino acids. V lost 7 bases to trimming and J lost 10 bases, with 16 bases between them. The V gene's germline CDR1 is MNHNY and CDR2 SVGAGI (reference sequence). The CDR3 region is CASTGGMDGKLFF. CDR3 nucleotide sequence: TGTGCCAGCACGGGGGGTATGGATGGAAAACTGTTTTTT.

This clonotype was seen repeatedly, ten times or more. The junction differs from germline at one of its ends, possibly a read error. CDR3 region: CAGSRFDLPQETQYF. In nucleotides, the CDR3 is TGTGCCGGCAGCCGTTTTGACCTTCCTCAAGAGACCCAGTACTTC. The chain has TRBV7-2 and TRBJ2-5, with D hard to call. The CDR3 totals 15 residues. Germline V lookup: CDR1 SGHTA, CDR2 FQGNSA.

This clonotype was seen more than once but under ten times. The chain has TRBV3-1 and TRBJ1-2; D unresolved. Between the trimmed V and J ends, which lost 0 bases and 4 bases, there was a span of 9 bases. Germline CDR1 reads LGHDT; CDR2 reads YNNKEL (reference sequence). The CDR3 totals 14 residues. CDR3 amino acids: CASSQDGGGYGYTF. The CDR3 DNA reads TGTGCCAGCAGCCAAGACGGCGGCGGCTATGGCTACACCTTC.

Notes on this clonotype: Without the conserved terminal phenylalanine or tryptophan, this CDR3 likely stems from a read error. CDR3 sequence reads: CASSLVGQGNSPLHL. The CDR3 DNA sequence: TGTGCCAGCAGCTTGGTGGGACAGGGAAATTCACCCCTCCACCTT. The chain combines TRBV5-4 with TRBJ1-6; TRBD1 matches at 9 bases. The V gene's germline CDR1 is SGHNT and CDR2 YYREEE (reference sequence). Trimming at V came to 0 bases and at J to 7 bases, leaving 2 bases not matched to a gene. The CDR3 runs to 15 residues.

This clonotype was picked up many times. The chain has TRBV7-8 and TRBJ2-3; 10 nucleotides line up with TRBD2. The V gene end was trimmed by 6 bases and the J gene end by 0 bases; junction bases not matched to a gene: 6. The CDR3 spans 16 residues. In germline, CDR1 is SGHVS, CDR2 FQNEAQ. The CDR3 DNA reads as TGTGCCAGCAGACAACTAGCGGGGTCTAGCACAGATACGCAGTATTTT. Translated: CASRQLAGSSTDTQYF. Full variable domain (outside the CDR3, taken from reference TRBV7-8 and TRBJ2-3): GAGVSQSPRYKVAKRGQDVALRCDPISGHVSLFWYQQALGQGPEFLTYFQNEAQLDKSGLPSDRFFAERPEGSVSTLKIQRTQQEDSAVYLCASRQLAGSSTDTQYFGPGTRLTVL.

At least ten counts were recorded for this clonotype. CDR3 bases: TGCAGCGTTCCGACAGGGACCGGGGAGCTGTTTTTT. Residues: CSVPTGTGELFF. The rearrangement uses TRBV29-1 and TRBJ2-2, with 7 positions matching TRBD1. V lost 5 bases and J lost 5; bases outside the gene matches: 2. This CDR3 comprises 12 residues. The germline V gene has CDR1 SQVTM and CDR2 ANQGSEA.

The sample holds one count of this clonotype. The chain joins TRBV4-2 to TRBJ2-7; D gene unclear. This CDR3 spans 16 amino acids. CDR1 LGHNA and CDR2 YNFKEQ come from the germline V gene. Trimming cost V 0 bases and J 3 bases, with 15 bases left between them. The CDR3 nucleotides are TGTGCCAGCAGCCAAGATGCTCAAACGTTGGGCTACGAGCAGTACTTC. This translates into CASSQDAQTLGYEQYF.

Concerning this clonotype itself: Because the CDR3 is missing its conserved closing phenylalanine or tryptophan, this is likely a read error. The V and J genes are TRBV28 and TRBJ2-3; 7 bases match TRBD1. The J segment lost 1 base and the V segment lost 4 bases, leaving 8 bases of the junction unmatched. The germline CDR1 and CDR2 sequences are MDHEN and SYDVKM. The CDR3 consists of 16 residues. CDR3 amino acids: CASSSETGLGTDTQYL. CDR3 in DNA: TGTGCCAGCAGTTCCGAGACAGGGCTCGGCACAGATACGCAGTATCTT.

This clonotype appeared many times. The V call is TRBV27, the J call TRBJ2-1; 8 bases agree with TRBD1. V shed 5 bases, J shed 8 bases, and the junction held 11 bases outside the gene matches. The CDR3 is 15 amino acids. Germline V gene sequence: CDR1 MNHEY, CDR2 SMNVEV (reference sequence). The CDR3 sequence: CASSTRTGTDDEQFF. The CDR3 nucleotides read TGTGCCAGCAGTACTAGGACAGGGACGGACGATGAGCAGTTCTTC.

At least ten counts were recorded for this clonotype. The chain recombines TRBV25-1 with TRBJ1-1, with unresolved D. V was cut by 2 bases and J by 2 bases, with 12 bases left in between. The CDR3 is 15 residues long. Germline values: CDR1 MGHDK, CDR2 SYGVNS. DNA for the CDR3: TGTGCCAGCAGTGAAAAGGAAGGGTTAAACACTGAAGCTTTCTTT. Amino acids: CASSEKEGLNTEAFF. Complete variable domain (other parts from reference TRBV25-1 and TRBJ1-1): EADIYQTPRYLVIGTGKKITLECSQTMGHDKMYWYQQDPGMELHLIHYSYGVNSTEKGDLSSESTVSRIRTEHFPLTLESARPSHTSQYLCASSEKEGLNTEAFFGQGTRLTVV.

To note about this clonotype: This may be a read error, as it is one base from a much larger clone. The chain recombines TRBV4-3 with TRBJ2-3; weak D call: TRBD2 (5 bases). This CDR3 comprises 14 residues. Germline-derived CDR1 and CDR2 are LGHNA and YSLEER. The DNA of the CDR3 is TGCGTCAGCAGCCAAGATAGCGACACAGATACGCAGTATTTT. Amino acid sequence: CVSSQDSDTDTQYF.

This clonotype showed up just a few times. The chain uses TRBV29-1 and TRBJ2-2; D gene ambiguous. Trimming left V 5 bases short and J 1 base short, with 14 bases between. The germline V gene has CDR1 SQVTM and CDR2 ANQGSEA. The CDR3 is made up of 15 amino acids. The CDR3 bases are TGCAGCGTTCAGTCCCAGGACCTGAACACCGGGGAGCTGTTTTTT. Translated: CSVQSQDLNTGELFF.

With respect to this clonotype: This may be a read error: a much more frequent sequence differs by one nucleotide. As the CDR3 is not closed by the conserved phenylalanine or tryptophan, this likely results from a read error. This chain joins TRBV13 and TRBJ1-3, with D possibly matching TRBD1 (5 bases). The germline gives CDR1 PRHDT, CDR2 FYEKMQ (reference sequence). The CDR3 consists of 16 residues. Trimming took off 3 bases at V and 0 bases at J, with 12 bases between the two ends. In DNA form, the CDR3 reads TGTGCCAGCAGCTTTAACAGGCAAAGCTCTGGAAACACCATATATTCT. Encoded protein: CASSFNRQSSGNTIYS.

This clonotype was recorded many times. The V call is TRBV27, the J call TRBJ2-7; TRBD2 aligns across 7 bases. The CDR3 runs 14 residues. Germline V CDR1 and CDR2: MNHEY, SMNVEV (reference sequence). V dropped 0 bases and J dropped 2; count of bases not matched to a gene: 1. CDR3 amino acids: CASSLSGTTYEQYF. DNA of the CDR3: TGTGCCAGCAGTTTATCGGGGACTACCTACGAGCAGTACTTC.

On this clonotype itself: One base away lies a much larger clone, so this may be a sequencing read error. This rearrangement joins TRBV5-1 to TRBJ2-3; TRBD2 aligns across 7 bases. This CDR3 has 16 residues. V dropped 4 bases and J dropped 3; count of bases not matched to a gene: 11. Germline CDR1 is SGHRS and CDR2 is YFSETQ. The CDR3 DNA is TGCGCCAGCAGCCATCCCGGACTAGGCCCAACAGATACGCAGTATTTT. Its protein product is CASSHPGLGPTDTQYF.

This clonotype was found many times. The chain uses TRBV20-1 and TRBJ1-5; D not certain. The germline CDR1 and CDR2 sequences are DFQATT and SNEGSKA (reference sequence). Trimming removed 0 bases from V and 4 bases from J, with 10 bases in between. The CDR3 runs to 14 residues. The DNA of the CDR3 is TGCAGTGCTAGAGATAGGTTGCCGAATCAGCCCCAGCATTTT. Amino acids: CSARDRLPNQPQHF.

In the case of this clonotype: This sequence may be a read error, since a much larger clone differs from it by one base. The chain uses TRBV11-2 and TRBJ2-1; perhaps TRBD1 as D (5 bases). CDR1 is SGHAT and CDR2 is FQNNGV in the germline V gene. The CDR3 length is 12 residues. The CDR3 here is CASMTEYNEQSF. In DNA, the CDR3 is TGTGCCAGTATGACAGAATACAATGAGCAGTCCTTC. The full variable domain, completed using reference TRBV11-2 and TRBJ2-1, is EAGVAQSPRYKIIEKRQSVAFWCNPISGHATLYWYQQILGQGPKLLIQFQNNGVVDDSQLPKDRFSAERLKGVDSTLKIQPAKLEDSAVYLCASMTEYNEQSFGPGTRLTVL.

About this clonotype itself: A much more abundant neighbour one base away suggests this may be a read error. The chain combines TRBV20-1 with TRBJ2-2; TRBD2 aligns across 11 bases. The V gene's germline CDR1 is DFQATT and CDR2 SNEGSKA (reference sequence). The CDR3 extends over 15 amino acids. The CDR3: CSARGGLAETGELLF. CDR3 DNA: TGCAGTGCTAGAGGGGGACTAGCGGAGACCGGGGAGCTGCTTTTT.

The table lists this clonotype with many counts. The chain couples TRBV5-5 to TRBJ2-7; D is perhaps TRBD1 (6 bases). V lost 3 bases, J lost 3 bases, and 10 bases lay in between. Germline values: CDR1 SGHKS, CDR2 YYEKEE (reference sequence). The CDR3 is 13 residues long. The CDR3 sequence is CASSSWDIYEQYF. In nucleotides, the CDR3 is TGTGCCAGCAGCTCTTGGGACATCTACGAGCAGTACTTC. Together with reference TRBV5-5 and TRBJ2-7, the CDR3 gives the full variable domain: DAGVTQSPTHLIKTRGQQVTLRCSPISGHKSVSWYQQVLGQGPQFIFQYYEKEERGRGNFPDRFSARQFPNYSSELNVNALLLGDSALYLCASSSWDIYEQYFGPGTRLTVT.

A single count supports this clonotype. Given a much more abundant clone one base away, this may be a read error. The chain combines TRBV29-1 with TRBJ1-3, with 7 bases matching TRBD1. This CDR3 region has 15 residues. Germline V gene sequence: CDR1 SQVTM, CDR2 ANQGSEA. V lost 7 bases and J lost 2; bases outside the gene matches: 11. The CDR3 DNA sequence: TGCAGCGCACAGGGGACACTGGATCCTGGAAACACCATATATTTT. It encodes CSAQGTLDPGNTIYF.